The next 16 T cell receptor beta chains were all read from a single sample in a study of blood T cell repertoires in COVID-19. Profiling relied on immunoSEQ multiplex PCR, and the TCRdb table lists in-frame clones only, not all of them. The sample records 250,000 to 300,000 clones, about 88% being singletons. The sample was peripheral blood. Every receptor here comes from a woman aged 70-85 years with COVID-19, enrolled during active disease.

The chain couples TRBV7-9 to TRBJ2-7; perhaps TRBD1 as D (6 bases). Between the trimmed V and J ends, which lost 3 bases and 5 bases, there was a span of 20 bases. CDR3 length: 16 residues. Germline CDR1 reads SEHNR; CDR2 reads FQNEAQ (reference sequence). The chain's CDR3 is CASSFESQTRGNEQYF. In DNA, the CDR3 is TGTGCCAGCAGCTTTGAATCCCAAACAAGGGGGAACGAGCAGTACTTC.

The chain is built from TRBV7-8 and TRBJ2-5; 8 bases are shared with TRBD1. The CDR3 runs to 15 residues. V dropped 0 bases and J dropped 12; count of bases not matched to a gene: 12. Germline V gives CDR1 SGHVS, CDR2 FQNEAQ. DNA for the CDR3: TGTGCCAGCAGCTTAGCGTCGACAGGGGCCCAGGGGGAGTACTTC. It translates to CASSLASTGAQGEYF.

The V and J genes are TRBV6-5 and TRBJ2-2; tentatively, D is TRBD1 (6 bases). Germline CDR1 is MNHEY and CDR2 is SVGAGI. This CDR3 has 15 amino acids. V lost 5 bases, J lost 2 bases, and 12 bases lay in between. This CDR3 reads CASSPRDTNTGELFF. The CDR3 DNA reads as TGTGCCAGCAGTCCCCGGGACACTAACACCGGGGAGCTGTTTTTT.

This clone is a singleton in its sample. The chain has TRBV6-2 or TRBV6-3 and TRBJ2-4; TRBD1 might be the D (5 bases). The CDR3 is 14 amino acids. V shed 4 bases and J shed 4 bases, with 11 bases lying between them. CDR1 and CDR2 (germline): MNHEY, SVGEGT. The CDR3 bases are TGTGCCAGCAGTTTCACAGGATTGAAAAACATTCAGTACTTC. Amino acids: CASSFTGLKNIQYF.

The chain employs TRBV3-1 (or the pseudogene TRBV3-2) and TRBJ2-7, with TRBD1 as a possible D gene (6 bases). Germline V lookup: CDR1 LGHDT, CDR2 YNNKEL (reference sequence). Between the trimmed V and J ends, which lost 6 bases and 0 bases, there was a span of 18 bases. CDR3 length equals 16 residues. The CDR3: CASSPPGTMNSYEQYF. As DNA, the CDR3 is TGTGCCAGCAGTCCACCCGGGACAATGAACTCCTACGAGCAGTACTTC.

The J gene is TRBJ2-1, the V gene TRBV24-1, with a weak D call TRBD2 (6 bases). Germline V gives CDR1 KGHDR, CDR2 SFDVKD. The CDR3 has 18 amino acids. Trimming left V 1 base short and J 5 bases short, with 20 bases between. The CDR3 here is CATSDFSLERAGDNEQFF. DNA of the CDR3: TGTGCCACCAGTGATTTTTCCCTGGAGCGGGCTGGGGACAATGAGCAGTTCTTC.

This clone was seen only a few times. The chain combines TRBV29-1 with TRBJ1-4; 9 bases fit TRBD1. The ends lost 4 bases at V and 7 bases at J; junction bases unmatched: 4. The CDR3 extends over 13 amino acids. The germline V gene encodes CDR1 SQVTM and CDR2 ANQGSEA. In DNA, the CDR3 is TGCAGCGTTGGAGGGACAGGGATTGAAAAACTGTTTTTT. Amino acids: CSVGGTGIEKLFF.

The CDR3 loop reads CASSEAGAYEQYF. The CDR3 nucleotides are TGTGCCAGCAGTGAGGCGGGGGCCTACGAGCAGTACTTC. This rearrangement joins TRBV28 to TRBJ2-7, with 7 bases lining up with TRBD2. CDR3 size: 13 residues. V was pared by 5 bases and J by 2 bases, with 3 bases of the junction left unmatched. Germline CDR1 MDHEN, CDR2 SYDVKM.

The CDR3 DNA is TGTGCCACCAGTGGGCCTGCAGATACGCAGTATTTT. Translating it yields CATSGPADTQYF. V and J are TRBV24-1 and TRBJ2-3; D is unclear. The germline V gene has CDR1 KGHDR and CDR2 SFDVKD. The V gene lost 5 bases and the J gene lost 4 bases, with 6 bases spanning the gap. The length of the CDR3 is 12 residues.

V usage is TRBV6-5 and J usage is TRBJ2-7; TRBD2 aligns across 7 bases. The germline CDR1 and CDR2 sequences are MNHEY and SVGAGI. V lost 6 bases to trimming and J lost 0 bases; unmatched junction nucleotides: 5. The CDR3 is made up of 14 amino acids. This CDR3 is CASRPGGSSYEQYF. The DNA for the CDR3 is TGTGCCAGCAGGCCAGGCGGGAGCTCCTACGAGCAGTACTTC.

The V call is TRBV6-5, the J call TRBJ1-2; 8 positions match TRBD1. CDR3 length: 14 residues. CDR1 MNHEY and CDR2 SVGAGI come from the germline V gene. Trimming took 4 bases from V and 1 from J; bases not matched to a gene: 2. CDR3: CASSSGGVNYGYTF. CDR3 nucleotide sequence: TGTGCCAGCAGTTCAGGGGGCGTTAACTATGGCTACACCTTC.

This sequence joins TRBV6-5 and TRBJ1-2; D is perhaps TRBD1 (6 bases). The germline V gene has CDR1 MNHEY and CDR2 SVGAGI. The germline V and J ends were trimmed by 4 bases and 7 bases, with 16 bases remaining between them. The CDR3 is made up of 14 amino acids. The CDR3: CASSFWGGGTGYTF. The CDR3 nucleotides are TGTGCCAGCAGTTTCTGGGGAGGGGGTACTGGCTACACCTTC.

This clone was seen once. The gene calls are TRBV29-1 and TRBJ2-7, with D maybe TRBD1 (5 bases). This CDR3 comprises 11 residues. V dropped 4 bases and J dropped 6 bases, with 10 bases sitting between them. Per germline, CDR1 SQVTM and CDR2 ANQGSEA. This CDR3 reads CSVGQGIEQYF. As DNA, the CDR3 is TGCAGCGTTGGCCAGGGTATCGAGCAGTACTTC.

The chain uses TRBV5-6 and TRBJ2-3; TRBD2 matches 11 bases. From germline, CDR1 is SGHDT and CDR2 YYEEEE. This CDR3 has 14 residues. Trimming removed 9 bases from V and 5 bases from J; junction bases left unmatched: 8. Written as DNA, the CDR3 is TGTGCCACCGGAGGTAGCGGGGGGGGAGATACGCAGTATTTT. It encodes CATGGSGGGDTQYF.

The rearrangement links TRBV30 to TRBJ2-3; D may be TRBD1 (5 bases). The CDR3 contains 18 residues. V was cut by 1 base and J by 0 bases, with 20 bases left in between. The germline V gene encodes CDR1 GTSNPN and CDR2 SVGIG (reference sequence). The CDR3 sequence is CAWSGLLGPFPSTDTQYF. CDR3 DNA sequence: TGTGCCTGGAGTGGACTCTTGGGGCCCTTCCCTAGCACAGATACGCAGTATTTT.

The genes are TRBV5-4 and TRBJ2-5, with TRBD1 identical over 10 bases. The J segment lost 5 bases and the V segment lost 4 bases, leaving 8 bases of the junction unmatched. This CDR3 comprises 15 residues. The germline gives CDR1 SGHNT, CDR2 YYREEE (reference sequence). CDR3 amino acids: CASSDRQGAGETQYF. The CDR3, as DNA: TGTGCCAGCAGCGACCGACAGGGGGCGGGGGAGACCCAGTACTTC.